The clone carrying this T cell receptor beta chain has more than one count but fewer than ten. Its antigen is currently unknown. These data are taken from a study of T-cell memory formation after mild COVID-19. Findings of the study overall: Clones contracting day 15 to 85 were balanced CD4/CD8; later expanders leaned CD4+.

From germline, CDR1 is SGHVS and CDR2 FQNEAQ. The CDR3 covers 16 residues. The V end lost 5 bases, the J end lost 3 bases, and 18 bases lay between the germline ends. 5'RACE with constant-segment primers built TCRalpha and TCRbeta cDNA libraries with UMIs. TCRdb redid the calling of the 5' RACE reads with MiXCR, one entry per CDR3 protein. The sample holds fewer than 600,000 distinct CDR3 sequences, less than 25% seen once. This sequence joins TRBV7-8 and TRBJ2-3; tentative D call: TRBD1 (6 bases). The sequenced sample consisted of PBMCs or a T cell subset sorted from them (not recorded which). The source is an adult woman who had mild COVID-19 (a few samples of this study predate the infection). Cell type and time point are not known. The CDR3 is CASSLTGSLGTDTQYF. CDR3 DNA sequence: TGTGCCAGCAGCCTGACAGGATCATTAGGGACAGATACGCAGTATTTT. The variable domain in full, completed from reference TRBV7-8 and TRBJ2-3, reads GAGVSQSPRYKVAKRGQDVALRCDPISGHVSLFWYQQALGQGPEFLTYFQNEAQLDKSGLPSDRFFAERPEGSVSTLKIQRTQQEDSAVYLCASSLTGSLGTDTQYFGPGTRLTVL.